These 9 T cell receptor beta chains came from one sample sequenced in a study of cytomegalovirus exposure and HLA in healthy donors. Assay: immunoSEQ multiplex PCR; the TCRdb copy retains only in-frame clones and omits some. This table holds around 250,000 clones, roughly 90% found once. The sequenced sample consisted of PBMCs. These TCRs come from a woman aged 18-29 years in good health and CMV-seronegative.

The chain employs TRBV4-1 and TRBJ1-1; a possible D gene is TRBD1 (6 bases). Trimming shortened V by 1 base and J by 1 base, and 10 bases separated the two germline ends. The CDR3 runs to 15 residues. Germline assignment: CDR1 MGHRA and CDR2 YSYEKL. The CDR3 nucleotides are TGCGCCAGCAGCCAAGTGGGGGCGGGGAACACTGAAGCTTTCTTT. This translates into CASSQVGAGNTEAFF.

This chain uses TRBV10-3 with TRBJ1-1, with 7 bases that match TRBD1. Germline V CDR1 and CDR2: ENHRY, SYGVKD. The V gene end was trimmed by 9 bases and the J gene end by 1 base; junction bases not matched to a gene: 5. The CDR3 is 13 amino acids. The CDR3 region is CAIGGLANTEAFF. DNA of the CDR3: TGTGCCATAGGGGGCTTAGCGAACACTGAAGCTTTCTTT.

The CDR3 protein is CAISESPGGPPTNQPQHF. CDR3 bases: TGTGCCATCAGTGAGTCCCCGGGAGGCCCCCCCACCAATCAGCCCCAGCATTTT. The chain employs TRBV10-3 and TRBJ1-5; D call uncertain. Trimming removed 0 bases from V and 3 bases from J, with 18 bases in between. Germline V gives CDR1 ENHRY, CDR2 SYGVKD. CDR3 size: 18 residues.

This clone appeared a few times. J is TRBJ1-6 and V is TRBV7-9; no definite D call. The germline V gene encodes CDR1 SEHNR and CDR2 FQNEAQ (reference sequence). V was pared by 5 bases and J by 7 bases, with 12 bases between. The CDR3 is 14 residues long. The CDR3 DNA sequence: TGTGCCAGCAGCGTCCCAGAATCAAATTCACCCCTCCACTTT. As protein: CASSVPESNSPLHF.

This chain's CDR3 is CASSIGATEAFF. The DNA of the CDR3 is TGTGCCAGTAGTATCGGAGCTACTGAAGCTTTCTTT. This chain connects TRBV19 to TRBJ1-1; D unclear. V was trimmed by 3 bases and J by 5 bases, leaving 7 bases between them. Germline lookup yields CDR1 LNHDA and CDR2 SQIVND (reference sequence). This CDR3 is 12 amino acids long.

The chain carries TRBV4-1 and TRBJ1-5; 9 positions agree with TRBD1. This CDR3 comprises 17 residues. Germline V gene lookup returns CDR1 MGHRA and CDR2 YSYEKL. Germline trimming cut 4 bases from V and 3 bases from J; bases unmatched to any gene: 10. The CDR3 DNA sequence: TGCGCCAGCAGCCGAGGTCCGGGACAGGGAAACAATCAGCCCCAGCATTTT. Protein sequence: CASSRGPGQGNNQPQHF.

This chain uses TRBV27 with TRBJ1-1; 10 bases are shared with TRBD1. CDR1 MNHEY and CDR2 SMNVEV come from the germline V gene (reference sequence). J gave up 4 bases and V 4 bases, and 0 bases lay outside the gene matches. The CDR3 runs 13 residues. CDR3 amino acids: CASSWTGGTEAFF. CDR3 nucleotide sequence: TGTGCCAGCAGTTGGACAGGGGGCACTGAAGCTTTCTTT.

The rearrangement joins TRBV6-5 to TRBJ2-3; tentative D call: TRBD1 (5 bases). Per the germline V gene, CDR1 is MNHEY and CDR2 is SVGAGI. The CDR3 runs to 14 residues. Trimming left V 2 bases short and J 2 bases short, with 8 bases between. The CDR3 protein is CASSYDSLTDTQYF. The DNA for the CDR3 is TGTGCCAGCAGTTACGACAGCCTCACAGATACGCAGTATTTT.

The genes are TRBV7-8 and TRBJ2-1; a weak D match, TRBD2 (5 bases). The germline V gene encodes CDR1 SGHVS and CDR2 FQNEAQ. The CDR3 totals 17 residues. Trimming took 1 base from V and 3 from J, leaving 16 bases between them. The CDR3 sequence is CASSLVGRGGSYNEQFF. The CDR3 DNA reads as TGTGCCAGCAGCTTAGTTGGTCGGGGTGGCAGCTACAATGAGCAGTTCTTC.